This T cell receptor (beta chain) was captured in a study of cytomegalovirus exposure and HLA in healthy donors. Looking at the study overall: From 150 million to 200 million T cells, an earlier analysis saw approximately 110 million unique TCR beta sequences. General study results and limits: In a later analysis, across HLA loci, associated TCR counts were highest for DRB1, lowest for HLA-C. Among TCR beta chains, those listed as cytomegalovirus-associated numbered roughly 150.

Losses at the gene ends were 4 bases for V and 10 bases for J; bases not matched to a gene: 7. The CDR3 length is 13 residues. Per the germline V gene, CDR1 is LGHNA and CDR2 is YSLEER. About this clone: Its target is unknown.

Primers: 60 Vbeta forward and 13 Jbeta reverse. As processed by the authors: Roughly 12 million of tens of millions of unique TCR beta chains were shared, per a later count. Assay used: immunoSEQ multiplex PCR; TCRdb lists only in-frame clones, some missing. The DNA was the basis for D and trimming; V, J and clone size are from that table. The table has approximately 74,000 clones, 60% to 80% seen once. Specimen: PBMCs. The chain uses TRBV4-3 and TRBJ2-1; 7 bases fit TRBD1. The clonotype was recovered from a woman aged 40 to 50 in good health and CMV-seronegative. The CDR3 nucleotides are TGCGCCAGCAGCCGTGGACAGGAGGACGAGCAGTTCTTC. Translation: CASSRGQEDEQFF.